The present T cell receptor beta chain was sequenced within a study of shared clonotypes between healthy human individuals. Per germline, CDR1 SNHLY and CDR2 FYNNEI. This CDR3 spans 15 amino acids. With V trimmed by 4 bases and J by 5 bases, 4 bases remained unmatched. The protocol was immunoSEQ multiplex PCR, while the TCRdb copy is restricted to in-frame clones and leaves out a portion. The sample carries about half a million clones, about 72% recorded once. This TCR came from a middle-aged woman in good health. Some clones in this sample may be carry-over from other donors' samples. The sequencing sample was made of PBMCs. The genes are TRBV2 and TRBJ2-5, with 13 bases matching TRBD2. The CDR3 loop is CASSGTSGRDETQYF. CDR3 coding DNA: TGTGCCAGCAGTGGGACTAGCGGGAGAGATGAGACCCAGTACTTC.